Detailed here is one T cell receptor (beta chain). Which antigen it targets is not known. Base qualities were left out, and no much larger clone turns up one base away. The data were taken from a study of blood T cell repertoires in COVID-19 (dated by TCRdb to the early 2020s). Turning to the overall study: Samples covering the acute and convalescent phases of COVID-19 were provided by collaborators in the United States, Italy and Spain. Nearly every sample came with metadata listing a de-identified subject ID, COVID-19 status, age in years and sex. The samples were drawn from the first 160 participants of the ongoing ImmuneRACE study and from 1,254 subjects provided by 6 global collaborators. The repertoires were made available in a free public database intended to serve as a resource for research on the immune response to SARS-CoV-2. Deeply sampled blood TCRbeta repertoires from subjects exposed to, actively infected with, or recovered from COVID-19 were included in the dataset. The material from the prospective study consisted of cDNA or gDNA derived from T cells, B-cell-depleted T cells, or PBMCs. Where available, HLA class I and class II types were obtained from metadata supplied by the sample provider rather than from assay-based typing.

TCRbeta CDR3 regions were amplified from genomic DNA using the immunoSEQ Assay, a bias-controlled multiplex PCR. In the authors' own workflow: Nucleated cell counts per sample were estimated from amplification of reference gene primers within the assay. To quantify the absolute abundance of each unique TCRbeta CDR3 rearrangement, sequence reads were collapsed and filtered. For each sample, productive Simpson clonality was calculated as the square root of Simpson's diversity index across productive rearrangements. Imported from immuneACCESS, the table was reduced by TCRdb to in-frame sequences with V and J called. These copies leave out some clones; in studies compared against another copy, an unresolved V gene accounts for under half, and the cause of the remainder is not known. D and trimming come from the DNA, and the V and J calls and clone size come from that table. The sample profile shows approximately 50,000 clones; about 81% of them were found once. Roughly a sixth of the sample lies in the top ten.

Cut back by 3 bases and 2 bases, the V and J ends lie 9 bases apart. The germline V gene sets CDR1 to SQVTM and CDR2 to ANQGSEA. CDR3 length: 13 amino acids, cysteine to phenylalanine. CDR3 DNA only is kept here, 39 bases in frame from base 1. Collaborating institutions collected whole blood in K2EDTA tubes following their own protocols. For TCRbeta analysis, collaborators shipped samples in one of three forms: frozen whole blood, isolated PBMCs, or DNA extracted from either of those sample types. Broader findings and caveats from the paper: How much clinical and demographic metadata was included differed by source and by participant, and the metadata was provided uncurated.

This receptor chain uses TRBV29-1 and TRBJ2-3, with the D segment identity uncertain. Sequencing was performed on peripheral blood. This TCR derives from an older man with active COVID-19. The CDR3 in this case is CSVDGGFTDTQYF. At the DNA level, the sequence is TGCAGCGTTGACGGCGGATTCACAGATACGCAGTATTTT.